This TCR beta chain was obtained from a study of tumor-infiltrating lymphocytes in primary liver carcinoma. Concerning this clonotype: Possible read error: a much larger clone is one base away.

The V and J ends lost 0 bases and 10 bases respectively, with 9 bases between them. Germline V gives CDR1 KGHDR, CDR2 SFDVKD. This CDR3 spans 13 amino acids. The template, 500 ng total RNA, yielded TCR beta cDNA made with a constant-region primer. TCR beta libraries came from three nested multiplex PCR rounds using slightly modified ARM-PCR. The two initial PCR rounds, nine to eleven cycles each, used TRBV1-TRBV30 forward and C-beta reverse primers. TCRdb independently ran MiXCR on the multiplex PCR reads; one entry per CDR3 protein. The sample has roughly 100,000 distinct CDR3 sequences, roughly 69% seen once; the top ten hold around 9.1%. From roughly 18-30 mg of unsorted bulk tissue, DNA and RNA were co-extracted together.

This rearrangement joins TRBV24-1 to TRBJ2-1; no reliable D call. Sequenced sample: liver tumor tissue from sampling region 5. The subset denotes: tumor region T5, tumor centre. This receptor was identified in a woman aged 60-75 years with primary liver carcinoma and hepatitis B virus infection. CDR3 loop: CATSDLTQKEQFF. The CDR3 region has the DNA TGTGCCACCAGTGATTTGACCCAGAAAGAGCAGTTCTTC.